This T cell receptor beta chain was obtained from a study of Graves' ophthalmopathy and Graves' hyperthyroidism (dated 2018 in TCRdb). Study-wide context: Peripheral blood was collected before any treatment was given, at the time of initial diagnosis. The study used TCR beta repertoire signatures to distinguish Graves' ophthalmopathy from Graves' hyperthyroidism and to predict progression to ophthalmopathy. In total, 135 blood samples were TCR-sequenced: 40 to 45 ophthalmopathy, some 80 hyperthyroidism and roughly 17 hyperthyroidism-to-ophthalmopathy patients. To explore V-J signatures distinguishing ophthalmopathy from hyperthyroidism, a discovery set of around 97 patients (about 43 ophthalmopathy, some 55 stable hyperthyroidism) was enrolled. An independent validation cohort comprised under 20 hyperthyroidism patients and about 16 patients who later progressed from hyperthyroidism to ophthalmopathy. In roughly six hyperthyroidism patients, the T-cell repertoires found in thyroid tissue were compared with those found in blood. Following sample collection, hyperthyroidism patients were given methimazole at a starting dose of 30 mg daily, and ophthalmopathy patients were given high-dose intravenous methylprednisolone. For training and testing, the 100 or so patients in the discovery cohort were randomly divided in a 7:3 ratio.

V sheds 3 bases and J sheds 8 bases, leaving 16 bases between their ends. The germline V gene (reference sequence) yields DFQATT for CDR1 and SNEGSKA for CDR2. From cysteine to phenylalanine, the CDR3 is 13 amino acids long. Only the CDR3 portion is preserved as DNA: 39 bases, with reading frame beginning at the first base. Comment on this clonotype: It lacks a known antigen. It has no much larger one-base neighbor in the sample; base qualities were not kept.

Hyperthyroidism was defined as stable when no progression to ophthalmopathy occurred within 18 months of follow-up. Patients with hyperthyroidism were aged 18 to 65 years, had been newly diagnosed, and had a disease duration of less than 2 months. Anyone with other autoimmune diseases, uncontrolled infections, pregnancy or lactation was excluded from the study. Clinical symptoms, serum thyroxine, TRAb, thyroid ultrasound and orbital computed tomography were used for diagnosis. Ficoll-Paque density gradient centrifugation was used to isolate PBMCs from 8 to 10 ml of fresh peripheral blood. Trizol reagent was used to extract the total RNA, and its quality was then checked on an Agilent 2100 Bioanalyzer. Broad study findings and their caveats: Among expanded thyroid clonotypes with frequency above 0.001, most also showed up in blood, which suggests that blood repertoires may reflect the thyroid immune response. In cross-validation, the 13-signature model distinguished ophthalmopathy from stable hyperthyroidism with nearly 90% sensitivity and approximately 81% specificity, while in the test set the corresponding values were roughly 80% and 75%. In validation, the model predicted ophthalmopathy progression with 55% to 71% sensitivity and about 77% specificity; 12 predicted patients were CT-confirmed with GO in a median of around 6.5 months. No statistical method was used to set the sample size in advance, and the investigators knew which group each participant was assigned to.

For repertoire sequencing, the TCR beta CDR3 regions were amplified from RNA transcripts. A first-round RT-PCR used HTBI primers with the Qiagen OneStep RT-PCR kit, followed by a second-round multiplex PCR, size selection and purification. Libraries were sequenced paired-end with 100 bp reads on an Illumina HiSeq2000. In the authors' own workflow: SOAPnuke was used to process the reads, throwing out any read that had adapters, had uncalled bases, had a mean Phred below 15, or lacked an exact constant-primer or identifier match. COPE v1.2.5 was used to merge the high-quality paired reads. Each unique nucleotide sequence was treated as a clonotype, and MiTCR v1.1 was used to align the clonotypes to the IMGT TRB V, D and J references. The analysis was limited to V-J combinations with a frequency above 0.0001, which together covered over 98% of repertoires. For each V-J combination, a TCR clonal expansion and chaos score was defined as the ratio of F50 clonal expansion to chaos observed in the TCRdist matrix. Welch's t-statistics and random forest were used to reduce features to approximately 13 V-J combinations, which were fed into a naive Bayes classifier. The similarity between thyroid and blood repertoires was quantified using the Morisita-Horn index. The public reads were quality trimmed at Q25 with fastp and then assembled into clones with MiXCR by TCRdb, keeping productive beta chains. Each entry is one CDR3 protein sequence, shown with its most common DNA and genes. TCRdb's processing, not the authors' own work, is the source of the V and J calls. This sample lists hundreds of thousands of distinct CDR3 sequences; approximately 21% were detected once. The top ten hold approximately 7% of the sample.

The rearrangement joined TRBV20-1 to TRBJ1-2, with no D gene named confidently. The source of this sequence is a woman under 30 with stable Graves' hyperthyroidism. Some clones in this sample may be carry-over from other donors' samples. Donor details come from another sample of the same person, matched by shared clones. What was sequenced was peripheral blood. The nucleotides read TGCAGTGCTAGGAGTTGGGCGGCGGCCGGCTACACCTTC. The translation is CSARSWAAAGYTF.